The following is a TCR beta chain sequence with its context. The V gene's germline CDR1 is ENHRY and CDR2 SYGVKD. J lost 5 bases, V lost 11 bases, and 8 bases had no gene match. This CDR3 comprises 13 residues. The data derive from a study of PD-1 blockade in mismatch repair-deficient tumors. The data were produced by immunoSEQ multiplex PCR, yet TCRdb's version contains in-frame clones alone and is incomplete. There are 95,000 to 150,000 clones in the sample; about 88% occur only once, and about 13% lies in the top ten. The sequence came from an adult with mismatch repair-deficient cancer. The rearrangement uses TRBV10-3 and TRBJ2-7; TRBD1 agrees at 11 bases. The material sequenced was peripheral blood, taken 44 weeks after starting pembrolizumab. The CDR3 DNA reads as TGTGCCGTTGGGGGGACAGGGGGTGACGAGCAGTACTTC. As protein: CAVGGTGGDEQYF.